The text below deals with one T cell receptor (beta chain). Its cognate antigen is unknown. Germline CDR1 and CDR2: MNHEY and SVGAGI. V dropped 2 bases and J dropped 6 bases, with 14 bases sitting between them. The CDR3 contains 14 residues. The repertoire was sequenced with immunoSEQ multiplex PCR; TCRdb's copy has only in-frame clones and lacks some. The table has some 360,000 clones, about 73% seen once. The data are from a study of shared clonotypes between healthy human individuals. Overall study: The study used three CD4 naive, three CD4 memory, two CD8 naive and one CD8 memory plate per donor. Study results and limitations: Having only a few donors restricted how much genetic and exposure-history diversity was captured. Clonotype sharing across a few donors was observed for around 5% of naive CD4 clonotypes.

CD4+ cells were split into CD45RA+ naive and CD45RA-negative memory subsets. This clonotype was sampled from a man aged 25 to 40 in good health. Sequenced: memory CD4+ T cells sorted from blood. As for subset: CD45RA-negative fraction. This chain links TRBV6-5 with TRBJ2-7; D is possibly TRBD2 (6 bases). CDR3 sequence reads: CASSYGGSVREQYF. The DNA for the CDR3 is TGTGCCAGCAGTTACGGAGGGAGTGTGCGCGAGCAGTACTTC.